This TCR beta chain was observed in a study of blood T cell repertoires in COVID-19. Study-level background: Samples of COVID-19 (acute and convalescent) were obtained from the United States, Italy and Spain.

In the authors' workflow: Estimation of nucleated cell counts was performed using reference gene primer amplification. Clones were read by immunoSEQ multiplex PCR, and TCRdb kept only the in-frame ones, dropping some. That table supplies the V and J calls and clone size; D and trimming were determined from the DNA. The sample contains roughly 440,000 clones, about nine tenths of which appear only once. Trimming pared 5 bases from V and 4 bases from J, leaving 11 bases between. The CDR3 extends over 13 amino acids. The V gene's germline CDR1 is MDHEN and CDR2 SYDVKM. Seattle patient enrollment occurred during active infection, with longitudinal follow-up thereafter.

This receptor was obtained from a woman between 50 and 59 years old with COVID-19, enrolled during active disease. Material for sequencing was peripheral blood. The genes are TRBV28 and TRBJ1-2; D is undetermined. CDR3 DNA: TGTGCCAGCAGTCCGGGTCTCTCCTATGGCTACACCTTC. Encoded protein: CASSPGLSYGYTF.